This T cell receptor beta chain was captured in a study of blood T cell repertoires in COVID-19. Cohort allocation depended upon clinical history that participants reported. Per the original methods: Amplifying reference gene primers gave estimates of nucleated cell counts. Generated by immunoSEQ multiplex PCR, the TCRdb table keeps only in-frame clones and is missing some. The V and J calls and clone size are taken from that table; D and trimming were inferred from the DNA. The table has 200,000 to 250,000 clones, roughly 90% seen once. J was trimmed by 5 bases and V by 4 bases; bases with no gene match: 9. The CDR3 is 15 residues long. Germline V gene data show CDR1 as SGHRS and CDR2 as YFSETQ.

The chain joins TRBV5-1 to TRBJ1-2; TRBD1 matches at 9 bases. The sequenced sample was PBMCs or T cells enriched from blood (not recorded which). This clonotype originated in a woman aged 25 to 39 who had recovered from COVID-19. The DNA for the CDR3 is TGCGCCAGCAGCGCGGGGACAGGGCCTCTTTATGGCTACACCTTC. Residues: CASSAGTGPLYGYTF.